This T cell receptor (beta chain) is from a study of T-cell memory formation after mild COVID-19. Study context: For the most part, TCR clusters were specific to one donor.

TCRdb recomputed calls from the 5' RACE reads with MiXCR, one row per CDR3 protein. The sample includes roughly 500,000 distinct CDR3 sequences, roughly 22% seen only once; the top ten take around 12%. Study-level points and caveats: Researchers could not confirm that second-wave clones peaking on day 37 targeted SARS-CoV-2. Certain responding clones were present in pre-infection memory, suggesting participation of cross-reactive memory.

A word on this clonotype: Its target is not known.

The ends were cut back, 2 bases at V and 5 bases at J, with 18 bases in the middle. Per the germline V gene, CDR1 is KGHSH and CDR2 is LQKENI. The CDR3 sequence is 16 residues long. Input material: PBMCs or a T cell subset sorted from them (not recorded which). The J gene is TRBJ1-2, the V gene TRBV18; perhaps TRBD1 as D (5 bases). The TCR was taken from an adult woman who had mild COVID-19 (a few samples of this study predate the infection). Cell type and time point are not known. The CDR3 spells CASSPGREGLRYGYTF. CDR3 nucleotides: TGTGCCAGCTCACCAGGCAGGGAGGGGCTCAGATATGGCTACACCTTC.